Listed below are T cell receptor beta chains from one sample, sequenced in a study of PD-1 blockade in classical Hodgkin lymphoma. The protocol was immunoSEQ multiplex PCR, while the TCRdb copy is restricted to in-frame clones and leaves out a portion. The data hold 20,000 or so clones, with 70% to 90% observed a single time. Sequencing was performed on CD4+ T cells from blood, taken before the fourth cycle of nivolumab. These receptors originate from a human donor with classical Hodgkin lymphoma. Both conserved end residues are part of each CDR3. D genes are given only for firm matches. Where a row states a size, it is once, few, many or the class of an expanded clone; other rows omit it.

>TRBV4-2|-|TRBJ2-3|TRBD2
TGTGCCAGCAGCCAAGATCGCGTTAGCGGGAGTACTTCCACAGATACGCAGTATTTT
CASSQDRVSGSTSTDTQYF
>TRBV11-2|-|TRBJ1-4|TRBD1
TGTGCCAGCAGCCAGACAGGGGACAAAAAGGGCCTGTTTTTT
CASSQTGDKKGLFF
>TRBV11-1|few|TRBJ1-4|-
TGTGCCAGCAGCTTAAACGAGGTTGGAAAACTGTTTTTT
CASSLNEVGKLFF
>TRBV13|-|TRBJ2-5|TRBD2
TGTGCCAGCAGCTCCCGGGCGGGAGACATCGGGGAGACCCAGTACTTC
CASSSRAGDIGETQYF
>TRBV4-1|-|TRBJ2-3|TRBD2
TGCGCCAGCAGCCAAGCTTCGACTAGCGGGTTCACAGATACGCAGTATTTT
CASSQASTSGFTDTQYF
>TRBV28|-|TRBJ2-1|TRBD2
TGTGCCAGCAGCGGGGCGAGGGGCGGGAGGTACAATGAGCAGTTCTTC
CASSGARGGRYNEQFF
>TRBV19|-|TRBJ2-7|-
TGTGCCAGTAGCGGCTGGGACTCTCGGGCGGACGAGCAGTACTTC
CASSGWDSRADEQYF
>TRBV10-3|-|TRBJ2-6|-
TGTGCCATCACCGGGGATGGGGCCAACGTCCTGACTTTC
CAITGDGANVLTF
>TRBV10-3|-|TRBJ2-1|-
TGTGCCATCAGTGAGGGGCAGCGCTATTATGGTAATGAGCAGTTCTTC
CAISEGQRYYGNEQFF
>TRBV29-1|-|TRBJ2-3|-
TGCAGCGTTGAAATCAGCCTCTTAATGGGGGCAGATACGCAGTATTTT
CSVEISLLMGADTQYF
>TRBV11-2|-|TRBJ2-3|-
TGTGCCAGCAGCTTAAAGATCCAGGGCACAGATACGCAGTATTTT
CASSLKIQGTDTQYF
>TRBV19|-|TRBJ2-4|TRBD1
TGTGCCAGTAGCTCACAGGGGATGACCAAAAACATTCAGTACTTC
CASSSQGMTKNIQYF
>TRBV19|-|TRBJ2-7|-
TGTGCCAGTAGTATAGATCTAGGGGGGGCCGACGAGCAGTACTTC
CASSIDLGGADEQYF
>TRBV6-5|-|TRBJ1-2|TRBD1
TGTGCCAGCAGTCCCGGGACAGTCCCCTATGGCTACACCTTC
CASSPGTVPYGYTF
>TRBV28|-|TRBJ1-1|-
TGTGCCAGCAGGAGGGGCACTGAAGCTTTCTTT
CASRRGTEAFF
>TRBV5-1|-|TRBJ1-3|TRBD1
TGCGCCAGCAGCCCGGCGGACAGGAACGGAAACACCATATATTTT
CASSPADRNGNTIYF
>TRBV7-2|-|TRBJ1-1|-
TGTGCCAGCAGCTTAGGTGGACCGGGAACTCGGGCTTTCTTT
CASSLGGPGTRAFF
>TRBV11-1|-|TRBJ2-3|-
TGTGCCAGCAGCTTAAGGCAGGGCACAGATACGCAGTATTTT
CASSLRQGTDTQYF
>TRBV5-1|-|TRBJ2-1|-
TGCGCCAGCAGCTCCGGGGCTGGTATTAATGAGCAGTTCTTC
CASSSGAGINEQFF
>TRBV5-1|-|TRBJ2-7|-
TGCGCCAGCAGCTTGGCGGCAGGCCTGACCTGCGAGCAGTACTTC
CASSLAAGLTCEQYF
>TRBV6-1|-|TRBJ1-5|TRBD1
TGTGCCAGCAGTGAAGCAGCGACAGGGGGCTTGCAGCCCCAGCATTTT
CASSEAATGGLQPQHF
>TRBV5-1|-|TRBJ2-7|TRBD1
TGCGCCAGCAGCCAGGACAGGGGGCCCTACGAGCAGTACTTC
CASSQDRGPYEQYF
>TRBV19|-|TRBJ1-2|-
TGTGCCAGTAGTATAGCGGCGGGCCCCTATGGCTACACCTTC
CASSIAAGPYGYTF
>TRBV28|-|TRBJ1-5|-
TGTGCCAGCAGTTTGCCGTCAGGGGATAATCAGCCCCAGCATTTT
CASSLPSGDNQPQHF
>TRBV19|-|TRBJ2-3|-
TGTGCCACCGCTAGGTCAGATACGCAGTATTTT
CATARSDTQYF
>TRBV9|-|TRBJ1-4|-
TGTGCCAGCAGCGTAGCTCACTCTAATGAAAAACTGTTTTTT
CASSVAHSNEKLFF
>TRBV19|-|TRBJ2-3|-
TGTGCCAGTCGGGACGGCTCCACAGATACGCAGTATTTT
CASRDGSTDTQYF
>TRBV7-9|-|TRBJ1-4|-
TGTGCCAGCAGCTTAGGAGGGGCAGGGTGGACTAATGAAAAACTGTTTTTT
CASSLGGAGWTNEKLFF
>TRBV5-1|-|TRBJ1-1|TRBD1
TGCGCCAGCAGCAGGTTTGAGGGGGCGCCATTCGAACCAATGAACACTGAAGCTTTCTTT
CASSRFEGAPFEPMNTEAFF
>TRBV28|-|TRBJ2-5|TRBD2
TGTGCCAGCAGTTGGACTAGCGGGAGTCCGGAGACCCAGTACTTC
CASSWTSGSPETQYF
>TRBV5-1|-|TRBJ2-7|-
TGCGCCAGCAGCTTGGATATTCGGATTCCCCCCGCCGAGCAGTACTTC
CASSLDIRIPPAEQYF
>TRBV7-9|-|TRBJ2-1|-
TGTGCCAGCAGCTTAGTAGCGGTAAGCTCCTACAATGAGCAGTTCTTC
CASSLVAVSSYNEQFF
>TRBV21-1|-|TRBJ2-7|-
TGTGCCAGCAGCAACAGCGAATACGAGCAGTACTTC
CASSNSEYEQYF
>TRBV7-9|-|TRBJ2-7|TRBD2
TGTGCCAGCAGCTTGGTAGCGGGAGCCTTCGAGCAGTACTTC
CASSLVAGAFEQYF